These 4 T cell receptor beta chains share one sample of origin, sequenced in a study of T cells in tumors after PD-1 blockade (dated by TCRdb to the late 2010s). The time point label, as the study defines it: before anti-PD-1 therapy. Library preparation was by the immunoSEQ multiplex PCR assay. Imported from immuneACCESS, the table was reduced by TCRdb to in-frame sequences with V and J called. These copies leave out some clones; in studies compared against another copy, an unresolved V gene accounts for under half, and the cause of the remainder is not known. The sample records 9,000 to 15,000 clones, roughly three fifths of which are singletons. Approximately 15% of the sample lies in the top ten. Sequencing was performed on tumor tissue, taken before anti-PD-1 treatment. These receptors came from a human donor with basal cell carcinoma.

The V call is TRBV6-6, the J call TRBJ2-7, with D uncertain. The CDR3 runs to 12 residues. Germline CDR1 MNHNY, CDR2 SVGAGI (reference sequence). V lost 6 bases and J 2 bases, leaving 8 bases between the germline ends. The CDR3 coding sequence is TGTGCCAGCAGCGGTGGCACCTACGAGCAGTACTTC. It is translated as CASSGGTYEQYF.

The J gene is TRBJ1-2, the V gene TRBV4-1, with a tentative D call TRBD1 (5 bases). CDR1 is MGHRA and CDR2 is YSYEKL in the germline V gene. Deletions cut 2 bases from V and 8 bases from J, with 24 bases between. The CDR3 sequence is 17 residues long. DNA for the CDR3: TGCGCCAGCAGCCAATCCTCACCGGGACCCACAATCGGGGGCTACACCTTC. Protein sequence: CASSQSSPGPTIGGYTF.

In its sample, this clone is medium-sized. The chain recombines TRBV21-1 with TRBJ1-2. TRBV21-1 is tagged as a pseudogene. The CDR3 totals 11 residues. CDR3 in amino acids: CASSRGGGYTF. As DNA, the CDR3 is TGTGCCAGCAGCAGAGGTGGTGGCTACACCTTC.

Only one count was recorded for this clone. The chain combines TRBV19 with TRBJ2-2, with 13 bases identical to TRBD2. Per the germline V gene, CDR1 is LNHDA and CDR2 is SQIVND (reference sequence). This CDR3 comprises 18 residues. The J segment lost 2 bases and the V segment lost 1 base, leaving 4 bases of the junction unmatched. CDR3 nucleotide sequence: TGTGCCAGTAGTATAGGACTAGCGGGGGGCGTAAACACCGGGGAGCTGTTTTTT. Translated: CASSIGLAGGVNTGELFF.